The 22 T cell receptor beta chains below all came from one sample that was sequenced in a study of T cell repertoires in cytomegalovirus infection (dated by TCRdb to about 2019). These receptors have no identified antigens. Interpreted using the paper, the treatment or condition label stands for: in vitro stimulation with specific CMV peptide epitopes to enrich CMV-specific T cells. The listed sequencing device is Illumina HiSeq 1500. The raw public data were reprocessed by TCRdb itself: fastp quality trimming at Q25, MiXCR clonotype calling, in-frame beta chains only. Rows are unified per CDR3 protein, each entry keeping the most common DNA and genes. The table for this sample lists about 350,000 distinct CDR3 sequences; about 35% of them were counted only once. The ten top clones hold about 13% of the sample. Sequencing used cultured PBMCs, obtained from culture after CMV antigen stimulation. All receptors derive from a human donor in good health (CMV status not recorded). Some clones in this sample may be carry-over from other donors' samples.

The chain joins TRBV15 to TRBJ2-5, with D tentatively TRBD1 (6 bases). Trimming shortened V by 0 bases and J by 4 bases, and 12 bases separated the two germline ends. The CDR3 runs to 15 residues. From germline, CDR1 is LNHNV and CDR2 YYDKDF (reference sequence). The CDR3 reads CATSRDRGDLETQYF. CDR3 nucleotides: TGTGCCACCAGCAGAGACAGGGGCGATTTAGAGACCCAGTACTTC.

The rearrangement uses TRBV10-3 and TRBJ2-3; TRBD2 aligns across 9 bases. This CDR3 contains 14 residues. CDR1 is ENHRY, CDR2 SYGVKD, per germline. The J segment lost 1 base and the V segment lost 4 bases, leaving 0 bases of the junction unmatched. CDR3 protein: CAISGLAGTDTQYF. The CDR3 nucleotides read TGTGCCATCAGTGGACTAGCGGGCACAGATACGCAGTATTTT.

This clonotype was observed a few times. V gene TRBV19 combines with J gene TRBJ2-7; tentative D call: TRBD1 (6 bases). Germline V gene sequence: CDR1 LNHDA, CDR2 SQIVND (reference sequence). CDR3 size: 12 residues. Trimming removed 9 bases at V and 6 bases at J, with 15 bases between. The DNA for the CDR3 is TGTGCCAGCATCCCAGGGGTGGGCGAGCAGTACGTC. Amino acids: CASIPGVGEQYV.

This clonotype was seen ten or more times. The rearrangement links TRBV7-8 to TRBJ1-6, with D possibly being TRBD1 (5 bases). Per germline, CDR1 SGHVS and CDR2 FQNEAQ. The CDR3 has 16 residues. V was trimmed by 2 bases and J by 14 bases, leaving 22 bases between them. Written as DNA, the CDR3 is TGTGCCAGCAGCTTAAGTCTTGGGACCGCCATAACCACCCTCCACTTT. This encodes CASSLSLGTAITTLHF. Complete variable domain (other parts from reference TRBV7-8 and TRBJ1-6): GAGVSQSPRYKVAKRGQDVALRCDPISGHVSLFWYQQALGQGPEFLTYFQNEAQLDKSGLPSDRFFAERPEGSVSTLKIQRTQQEDSAVYLCASSLSLGTAITTLHFGNGTRLTVT.

This chain links TRBV29-1 with TRBJ2-3; D assignment may be TRBD1 or TRBD2 (7 bases each). Germline values: CDR1 SQVTM, CDR2 ANQGSEA. This CDR3 region has 13 residues. Between the trimmed V and J ends, which lost 4 bases and 2 bases, there was a span of 10 bases. The CDR3 nucleotides read TGCAGCGTTGCAGGGGGGGCCACAGATACGCAGTATTTT. It encodes CSVAGGATDTQYF.

The CDR3 reads CASSLAGFSSYNEQFF. As DNA, the CDR3 is TGCGCCAGCAGCTTGGCCGGGTTTAGCTCCTACAATGAGCAGTTCTTC. The V call is TRBV5-1, the J call TRBJ2-1; D is ambiguous. CDR1 and CDR2 from the germline V gene are SGHRS and YFSETQ. Trimming left V 0 bases short and J 0 bases short, with 10 bases between. This CDR3 is 16 amino acids long.

This clonotype was seen ten or more times. The chain is built from TRBV9 and TRBJ2-3; no reliable D call. CDR3 length: 14 amino acids. The V and J ends lost 1 base and 5 bases respectively, with 11 bases between them. Germline V lookup: CDR1 SGDLS, CDR2 YYNGEE. The CDR3 spells CASSVTGERDTQYF. DNA for the CDR3: TGTGCCAGCAGCGTAACGGGCGAGAGAGATACGCAGTATTTT.

This clonotype turned up a few times. The chain uses TRBV4-1 and TRBJ2-1; D is possibly TRBD1 (5 bases). The V and J ends lost 0 bases and 5 bases respectively, with 20 bases between them. Germline-derived CDR1 and CDR2 are MGHRA and YSYEKL. CDR3 size: 18 residues. The CDR3 sequence is CASSQDIQVSSRNNEQFF. The CDR3 DNA reads as TGCGCCAGCAGCCAAGATATACAGGTTAGCTCTCGGAACAATGAGCAGTTCTTC.

This clonotype was seen many times. This chain connects TRBV4-1 to TRBJ2-3, with TRBD2 matching over 8 bases. The V gene's germline CDR1 is MGHRA and CDR2 YSYEKL. The CDR3 extends over 16 amino acids. The V and J ends lost 4 bases and 3 bases, in that order; junction bases with no gene match: 9. CDR3 protein: CASSLTGTRGTDTQYF. For the CDR3, the DNA is TGCGCCAGCAGCCTGACCGGGACTAGGGGTACAGATACGCAGTATTTT.

This clonotype has at least ten counts. CDR3: CASSLVSETQYF. DNA of the CDR3: TGTGCCAGCAGCTTAGTCTCAGAGACCCAGTACTTC. The genes are TRBV7-9 and TRBJ2-5; D unresolved. The CDR3 sequence is 12 residues long. With 1 base removed from V and 4 bases from J, the gap between germline ends came to 4 bases. CDR1 is SEHNR and CDR2 is FQNEAQ in the germline V gene (reference sequence).

The V gene is TRBV18, the J gene TRBJ2-2, with D perhaps given as TRBD1 or TRBD2 (6 bases each). The CDR3 contains 14 residues. V lost 5 bases, J lost 6 bases, and 13 bases lay in between. CDR1 is KGHSH and CDR2 is LQKENI in the germline V gene. CDR3 DNA sequence: TGTGCCAGCTCAGTCAACAGGGAGGCCGGGGAGCTGTTTTTT. Translating gives CASSVNREAGELFF.

This clonotype has just a few counts. V gene TRBV28 combines with J gene TRBJ2-1, with TRBD2 identical over 13 bases. Germline V gene lookup returns CDR1 MDHEN and CDR2 SYDVKM. The junction had 6 bases not matched to a gene; V was cut back by 8 bases and J by 8 bases. CDR3 length: 14 amino acids. The CDR3 nucleotides are TGTGCCAGCGGTACTAGCGGGAGGGCGGATGAGCAGTTCTTC. Its translation: CASGTSGRADEQFF.

This chain uses TRBV20-1 with TRBJ2-1, with 9 bases that match TRBD2. The V segment lost 5 bases and the J segment 0 bases; nucleotides outside the gene matches: 2. Per germline, CDR1 DFQATT and CDR2 SNEGSKA (reference sequence). CDR3 size: 14 residues. In DNA form, the CDR3 reads TGCAGTGCTCGACTAGCGGTCTCCTACAATGAGCAGTTCTTC. As protein: CSARLAVSYNEQFF.

This clonotype was counted only a few times. J is TRBJ2-3 and V is TRBV27; D is uncertain. CDR3 length: 14 residues. The V end was cut by 6 bases, the J end by 2 bases, with 12 bases between. Germline V gene data show CDR1 as MNHEY and CDR2 as SMNVEV (reference sequence). The DNA for the CDR3 is TGTGCCAGCAGCACAACCCGGTCCACAGATACGCAGTATTTT. This encodes CASSTTRSTDTQYF.

J is TRBJ2-3 and V is TRBV19, with TRBD1 as a possible D gene (6 bases). Trimming took off 6 bases at V and 3 bases at J, with 13 bases between the two ends. CDR3 length equals 14 residues. Germline V gene lookup returns CDR1 LNHDA and CDR2 SQIVND (reference sequence). In nucleotides, the CDR3 is TGTGCCAGTAGACGGACAGAGAGAACAGATACGCAGTATTTT. Translation: CASRRTERTDTQYF.

The V call is TRBV28, the J call TRBJ2-5, with D possibly being TRBD1 (6 bases). Germline V gives CDR1 MDHEN, CDR2 SYDVKM. Trimming cost V 6 bases and J 4 bases, with 24 bases left between them. This CDR3 contains 17 residues. The CDR3 DNA sequence: TGTGCCAGCAGCTTCGATAGGTGGGGGCTTATAAGAGAGACCCAGTACTTC. Its protein is CASSFDRWGLIRETQYF.

This clonotype was detected a few times. This chain joins TRBV27 and TRBJ2-7, with 8 bases matching TRBD2. The V and J ends lost 4 bases and 4 bases, in that order; junction bases with no gene match: 21. The CDR3 runs to 19 residues. CDR1 and CDR2 from the germline V gene are MNHEY and SMNVEV (reference sequence). The CDR3: CASSSLLAGRLAGDYEQYF. DNA for the CDR3: TGTGCCAGCAGTTCCCTCCTAGCGGGTAGGCTAGCGGGTGATTACGAGCAGTACTTC.

The genes are TRBV6-5 and TRBJ2-1; 9 bases fit TRBD2. Germline V gene lookup returns CDR1 MNHEY and CDR2 SVGAGI. J gave up 1 base and V 6 bases, and 4 bases lay outside the gene matches. This CDR3 comprises 15 residues. The CDR3 reads CASRLTSGSYNEQFF. In DNA, the CDR3 is TGTGCCAGCAGGCTGACTAGCGGATCCTACAATGAGCAGTTCTTC.

V is TRBV19 and J is TRBJ1-5, with 10 bases aligning to TRBD1. The CDR3 covers 13 residues. CDR1 LNHDA and CDR2 SQIVND come from the germline V gene (reference sequence). Trimming took 8 bases from V and 6 from J; bases not matched to a gene: 4. Written as DNA, the CDR3 is TGTGCCAGTTGGGACAGGGGAGGTCAGCCCCAGCATTTT. The encoded protein is CASWDRGGQPQHF.

The genes are TRBV5-6 and TRBJ2-2; D is possibly TRBD2 (6 bases). Germline V lookup: CDR1 SGHDT, CDR2 YYEEEE. Between the trimmed V and J ends, which lost 2 bases and 6 bases, there was a span of 14 bases. The CDR3 has 15 residues. CDR3 nucleotide sequence: TGTGCCAGCAGCTTCTACGGAGGGAGTCCCGGGGAGCTGTTTTTT. Translation: CASSFYGGSPGELFF.

This clonotype was found a few times. The V and J genes are TRBV10-3 and TRBJ2-7; 8 nucleotides line up with TRBD1. Germline assignment: CDR1 ENHRY and CDR2 SYGVKD. V lost 6 bases, J lost 0 bases, and 1 base stayed unmatched. The CDR3 consists of 13 residues. DNA of the CDR3: TGTGCCATCAGGGGACAGGCCTCCTACGAGCAGTACTTC. It codes for CAIRGQASYEQYF.

V is TRBV6-1 and J is TRBJ1-2; D gene uncertain. Trimming removed 5 bases from V and 5 bases from J, with 9 bases in between. The CDR3 spans 12 residues. Germline V gives CDR1 MNHNS, CDR2 SASEGT. The CDR3 region is CASSPPLYGYTF. The CDR3 coding sequence is TGTGCCAGCAGTCCGCCCTTATATGGCTACACCTTC.